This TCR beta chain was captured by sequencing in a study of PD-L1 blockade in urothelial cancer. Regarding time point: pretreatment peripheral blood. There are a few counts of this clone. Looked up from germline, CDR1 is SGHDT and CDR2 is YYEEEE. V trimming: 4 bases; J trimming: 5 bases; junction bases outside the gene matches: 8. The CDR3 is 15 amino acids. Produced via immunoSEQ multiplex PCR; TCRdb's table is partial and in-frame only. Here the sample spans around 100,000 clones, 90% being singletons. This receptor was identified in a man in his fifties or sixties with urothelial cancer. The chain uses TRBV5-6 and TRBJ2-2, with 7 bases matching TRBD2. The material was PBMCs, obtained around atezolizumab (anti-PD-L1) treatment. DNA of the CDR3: TGTGCCAGCAGCCCGAGCGGGGTGGGAACCGGGGAGCTGTTTTTT. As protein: CASSPSGVGTGELFF.